A single sample is the source of the 13 T cell receptor beta chains below, sequenced in a study of vaccination effects on CD4 cells after COVID-19. These receptors have no known antigen. Within the ViraFEST assay, antigen-specific CD4+ T cells underwent expansion with viral peptide pools prior to sequencing. Upon completion of about 10 days in culture, CD4+ T cells were isolated. Subjects were given two BNT162b2 or mRNA-1273 vaccine doses. The method was immunoSEQ multiplex PCR; TCRdb's version includes in-frame clones alone and lacks a portion of them. The table shows 35,000 to 45,000 clones, with 70% to 85% occurring only once. This material consisted of CD4+ T cells from PBMCs cultured with HCoV-NL63 spike peptides, taken after COVID-19 vaccination. Receptor source: a human donor who received a COVID-19 vaccine. Some clones in this sample may be carry-over from other donors' samples.

The chain couples TRBV10-3 to TRBJ1-4, with 7 bases fitting TRBD1. The CDR3 consists of 16 residues. From germline, CDR1 is ENHRY and CDR2 SYGVKD. With 3 bases clipped from V and 8 bases from J, the junction kept 12 bases outside the gene matches. The CDR3 nucleotides read TGTGCCATCAGTGACCCGGACAGGTTGGGAGGCGAAAAACTGTTTTTT. Its translation: CAISDPDRLGGEKLFF.

The chain is built from TRBV5-1 and TRBJ1-5; D is unresolved. The V end lost 0 bases, the J end lost 3 bases, and 4 bases lay between the germline ends. Per germline, CDR1 SGHRS and CDR2 YFSETQ. CDR3 size: 13 residues. The CDR3 loop reads CASSLDPNQPQHF. CDR3 nucleotides: TGCGCCAGCAGCTTGGACCCCAATCAGCCCCAGCATTTT.

This chain connects TRBV18 to TRBJ2-1, with 10 bases fitting TRBD1. This CDR3 region has 15 residues. Germline assignment: CDR1 KGHSH and CDR2 LQKENI. V lost 2 bases, J lost 8 bases, and 6 bases stayed unmatched. CDR3 residues: CASSPTGTGDDEQFF. In DNA form, the CDR3 reads TGTGCCAGCTCACCAACGGGGACAGGGGACGATGAGCAGTTCTTC.

This clone was seen once. The rearrangement links TRBV6-5 to TRBJ1-1, with a weak D call TRBD1 (6 bases). This CDR3 is built from 13 residues. The V gene lost 4 bases and the J gene lost 8 bases, with 14 bases spanning the gap. Germline V gives CDR1 MNHEY, CDR2 SVGAGI. CDR3 residues: CASSFPQGGEAFF. CDR3 DNA sequence: TGTGCCAGCAGTTTCCCACAGGGAGGGGAAGCTTTCTTT.

The chain uses TRBV14 and TRBJ2-5, with a possible D match to TRBD2 (6 bases). Germline CDR1 reads SGHDN; CDR2 reads FVKESK. V was shortened by 0 bases and J by 5 bases, with 19 bases between the two germline ends. The CDR3 is made up of 17 amino acids. The CDR3 DNA sequence: TGTGCCAGCAGCCAAGATTGGGGCAGGGTGAGCGGGGAGACCCAGTACTTC. Translating it yields CASSQDWGRVSGETQYF.

This clone came up a few times. The chain carries TRBV6-1 and TRBJ1-1, with D hard to call. V was pared by 3 bases and J by 3 bases, with 14 bases between. The CDR3 contains 15 residues. In germline, CDR1 is MNHNS, CDR2 SASEGT. CDR3 coding DNA: TGTGCCAGCAGTGAGAGACAACCCGCCTACACTGAAGCTTTCTTT. It encodes CASSERQPAYTEAFF.

This chain joins TRBV7-2 and TRBJ1-5; TRBD1 matches 12 bases. The V gene's germline CDR1 is SGHTA and CDR2 FQGNSA. V was pared by 8 bases and J by 5 bases, with 10 bases of the junction left unmatched. CDR3 length equals 16 residues. CDR3: CASLYGTGGGDQPQHF. The CDR3 nucleotides are TGTGCCAGCCTATACGGGACAGGGGGCGGGGATCAGCCCCAGCATTTT. Drawing the rest from reference TRBV7-2 and TRBJ1-5, the complete variable domain is GAGVSQSPSNKVTEKGKDVELRCDPISGHTALYWYRQSLGQGLEFLIYFQGNSAPDKSGLPSDRFSAERTGGSVSTLTIQRTQQEDSAVYLCASLYGTGGGDQPQHFGDGTRLSIL.

This sequence joins TRBV5-5 and TRBJ1-6; tentative D call: TRBD1 (5 bases). The germline V gene has CDR1 SGHKS and CDR2 YYEKEE (reference sequence). Between the trimmed V and J ends, which lost 0 bases and 14 bases, there was a span of 18 bases. This CDR3 has 15 residues. The CDR3 DNA reads as TGTGCCAGCAGCTTGGTAGGGCAGGGCTTTGGGACCCTCCACTTT. Translated, it gives CASSLVGQGFGTLHF.

J is TRBJ1-1 and V is TRBV5-1; D is unresolved. The CDR3 spans 15 residues. The ends were cut back, 3 bases at V and 4 bases at J, with 16 bases in the middle. Germline V gene data show CDR1 as SGHRS and CDR2 as YFSETQ. The CDR3 DNA is TGCGCCAGCAGCTGGACGGTGGCGTTGGGCACTGAAGCTTTCTTT. Translation gives CASSWTVALGTEAFF.

This chain uses TRBV29-1 with TRBJ1-1; the D is unclear. CDR3 size: 11 residues. Looked up from germline, CDR1 is SQVTM and CDR2 is ANQGSEA. The V end lost 1 base, the J end lost 0 bases, and 0 bases lay between the germline ends. In DNA form, the CDR3 reads TGCAGCGTTGAAGTGAACACTGAAGCTTTCTTT. Its protein product is CSVEVNTEAFF.

This clone was recorded a few times. The chain links TRBV29-1 to TRBJ1-2, with 9 bases matching TRBD1. Germline V gene data show CDR1 as SQVTM and CDR2 as ANQGSEA. There are 13 residues in the CDR3. V gave up 6 bases and J gave up 7 bases; unmatched junction bases: 9. CDR3 in amino acids: CSVRTGDESGYTF. The CDR3 nucleotides read TGCAGCGTGAGGACAGGGGATGAGAGTGGCTACACCTTC. Complete variable domain (other parts from reference TRBV29-1 and TRBJ1-2): SAVISQKPSRDICQRGTSLTIQCQVDSQVTMMFWYRQQPGQSLTLIATANQGSEATYESGFVIDKFPISRPNLTFSTLTVSNMSPEDSSIYLCSVRTGDESGYTFGSGTRLTVV.

This rearrangement joins TRBV5-8 to TRBJ2-3; 15 nucleotides align to TRBD2. CDR1 is SGHTS and CDR2 is YDEGEE in the germline V gene. The junction had 8 bases not matched to a gene; V was cut back by 4 bases and J by 2 bases. There are 18 residues in the CDR3. CDR3 sequence reads: CASSPEGTSGGYTDTQYF. For the CDR3, the DNA is TGTGCCAGCAGCCCGGAAGGGACTAGCGGGGGGTACACAGATACGCAGTATTTT.

This chain links TRBV29-1 with TRBJ1-3; D not resolved. The CDR3 sequence is 14 residues long. Germline-derived CDR1 and CDR2 are SQVTM and ANQGSEA. Trimming left V 0 bases short and J 4 bases short, with 10 bases between. CDR3 sequence: CSVEDPASGNTIYF. The CDR3 coding sequence is TGCAGCGTTGAAGATCCGGCTTCCGGAAACACCATATATTTT.